The 24 T cell receptor beta chains listed next were all sequenced from one sample in a study of human T cells and chemical hapten exposure. TCRdb reprocessed the 5' RACE reads via MiXCR and lists one record per CDR3 protein. The table has about 81,000 distinct CDR3 sequences, 6% to 8.5% seen once. The authors extracted total RNA from unfractionated whole blood. The receptors shown here come from a male donor in good health.

In the case of this clonotype: The junction shows a germline mismatch at one end, possibly a read error. The V and J genes are TRBV6-6 and TRBJ1-2, with D possibly being TRBD1 (5 bases). The germline CDR1 and CDR2 sequences are MNHNY and SVGAGI (reference sequence). The CDR3 totals 14 residues. The CDR3 protein is CASSSQGPHYGDTF. The CDR3 bases are TGTGCCAGCAGTTCCCAGGGCCCGCACTATGGCGACACCTTC.

This clonotype was detected many times. The gene calls are TRBV10-3 and TRBJ1-1; no clear D gene. The V end was cut by 4 bases, the J end by 0 bases, with 12 bases between. Germline lookup yields CDR1 ENHRY and CDR2 SYGVKD. This CDR3 has 15 residues. The CDR3 reads CAISVRRELNTEAFF. CDR3 bases: TGTGCCATCAGTGTAAGGAGGGAGTTGAACACTGAAGCTTTCTTT.

This clonotype was seen a handful of times. The gene calls are TRBV20-1 and TRBJ2-3; TRBD1 is a possible D gene (6 bases). CDR1 DFQATT and CDR2 SNEGSKA come from the germline V gene (reference sequence). V was trimmed by 5 bases and J by 4 bases, leaving 19 bases between them. This CDR3 has 15 residues. This CDR3 reads CSAPVGGKRSDTQYF. CDR3 DNA sequence: TGCAGTGCTCCCGTAGGGGGAAAACGATCAGATACGCAGTATTTT.

The chain has TRBV7-9 and TRBJ1-6, with 7 bases aligning to TRBD1. CDR3 length: 14 amino acids. Germline CDR1 and CDR2: SEHNR and FQNEAQ (reference sequence). Trimming took 5 bases from V and 9 from J; bases not matched to a gene: 7. CDR3 nucleotides: TGTGCCAGCAGCCCCGGGACAGATACTTCACCCCTCCACTTT. Its protein product is CASSPGTDTSPLHF.

Many counts were recorded for this clonotype. The rearrangement links TRBV7-2 to TRBJ1-2, with D perhaps matching TRBD1 (6 bases). The germline gives CDR1 SGHTA, CDR2 FQGNSA. V dropped 0 bases and J dropped 6 bases, with 11 bases sitting between them. The CDR3 extends over 14 amino acids. The DNA for the CDR3 is TGTGCCAGCAGCTTAGCGAGGACAGTCGATGGCTACACCTTC. This encodes CASSLARTVDGYTF. Based on the CDR3 plus reference TRBV7-2 and TRBJ1-2, the full variable domain is GAGVSQSPSNKVTEKGKDVELRCDPISGHTALYWYRQSLGQGLEFLIYFQGNSAPDKSGLPSDRFSAERTGGSVSTLTIQRTQQEDSAVYLCASSLARTVDGYTFGSGTRLTVV.

The V and J genes are TRBV6-2 or TRBV6-3 and TRBJ1-5, with D hard to call. The CDR3 consists of 15 residues. The V gene's germline CDR1 is MNHEY and CDR2 SVGEGT. Trimming shortened V by 2 bases and J by 2 bases, and 10 bases separated the two germline ends. The CDR3 region has the DNA TGTGCCAGCAGTTACAGCGAGGTGGGCAATCAGCCCCAGCATTTT. Translating gives CASSYSEVGNQPQHF.

This clonotype appeared many times. V and J are TRBV7-3 and TRBJ1-1, with 7 nucleotides matching TRBD1. CDR3 length: 16 residues. V was pared by 4 bases and J by 7 bases, with 15 bases of the junction left unmatched. Germline V gene data show CDR1 as SGHTA and CDR2 as FQGTGA. CDR3 nucleotides: TGTGCCAGCAGCTCCCAGGCAGCAGGGGGAGGTAGTGAAGCTTTCTTT. Its protein is CASSSQAAGGGSEAFF.

The chain carries TRBV2 and TRBJ1-1, with no clear D. The germline V gene encodes CDR1 SNHLY and CDR2 FYNNEI. The CDR3 covers 14 residues. Between the trimmed V and J ends, which lost 5 bases and 2 bases, there was a span of 12 bases. Here the CDR3 DNA reads TGTGCCAGCAGTCTCTCCGGGATAAACACTGAAGCTTTCTTT. Translation gives CASSLSGINTEAFF. The full variable domain, with the rest looked up from reference TRBV2 and TRBJ1-1, is EPEVTQTPSHQVTQMGQEVILRCVPISNHLYFYWYRQILGQKVEFLVSFYNNEISEKSEIFDDQFSVERPDGSNFTLKIRSTKLEDSAMYFCASSLSGINTEAFFGQGTRLTVV.

The chain links TRBV18 to TRBJ1-1; TRBD1 might be the D (5 bases). This CDR3 has 14 residues. V was shortened by 9 bases and J by 7 bases, with 21 bases between the two germline ends. CDR1 KGHSH and CDR2 LQKENI come from the germline V gene. CDR3: CARYIPRAADEAFF. CDR3 bases: TGTGCCAGGTACATACCCAGGGCCGCGGATGAAGCTTTCTTT.

With respect to this clonotype: The CDR3 does not close with the conserved phenylalanine or tryptophan, likely indicating a read error. No DNA is shown, since the ends of the CDR3 on it are uncertain; the CDR3 is the one TCRdb lists. The CDR3 sequence: CSVEVGTLALV. This chain links TRBV29-1 with TRBJ2-3; no DNA check was done on the table's D call, TRBD2. The length of the CDR3 is 11 amino acids, counting both ends. CDR1 is SQVTM, CDR2 ANQGSEA, per germline.

The CDR3 DNA is TGCGCCAGCAGCTGGGACAGGGTGGACACTGAAGCTTTCTTT. Translating gives CASSWDRVDTEAFF. V and J are TRBV5-1 and TRBJ1-1, with TRBD1 matching over 9 bases. This CDR3 region has 14 residues. The germline V gene encodes CDR1 SGHRS and CDR2 YFSETQ. V trimming: 3 bases; J trimming: 3 bases; junction bases outside the gene matches: 3.

The chain's CDR3 is CASGAEPLGSPLHF. DNA for the CDR3: TGTGCTAGTGGTGCCGAACCCTTGGGTTCACCCCTCCACTTT. This chain links TRBV12-5 with TRBJ1-6; D not certain. The germline CDR1 and CDR2 sequences are LGHNT and FRNRAP. Between the trimmed V and J ends, which lost 5 bases and 9 bases, there was a span of 14 bases. The CDR3 runs to 14 residues.

This clonotype was seen a handful of times. The chain uses TRBV6-5 and TRBJ2-7; TRBD2 matches at 8 bases. The V segment lost 6 bases and the J segment 9 bases; nucleotides outside the gene matches: 10. Germline CDR1 MNHEY, CDR2 SVGAGI. The CDR3 contains 13 residues. In DNA, the CDR3 is TGTGCCAGCAGGACTAGCGAGCCTGGTGGGCAGTACTTC. Its protein is CASRTSEPGGQYF.

Turning to this clonotype: A single base separates this from a much larger clone, so it may be a read error. This rearrangement joins TRBV6-2 or TRBV6-3 to TRBJ2-4, with TRBD1 identical over 9 bases. V shed 6 bases, J shed 9 bases, and the junction held 6 bases outside the gene matches. The CDR3 is 13 residues long. Germline V gives CDR1 MNHEY, CDR2 SVGEGT. CDR3 DNA sequence: TGTGCCAGCAGAAGGACAGGGGAGGGCATTCAGTACTTC. Translated, it gives CASRRTGEGIQYF.

A few counts support this clonotype. The rearrangement links TRBV20-1 to TRBJ2-1; 8 nucleotides match TRBD2. Germline CDR1 reads DFQATT; CDR2 reads SNEGSKA (reference sequence). The V gene end was trimmed by 6 bases and the J gene end by 0 bases; junction bases not matched to a gene: 4. This CDR3 comprises 14 residues. The CDR3 DNA follows: TGCAGTGCGACGACTAGCGCCTCCTACAATGAGCAGTTCTTC. Its translation: CSATTSASYNEQFF.

The chain uses TRBV29-1 and TRBJ1-1; TRBD1 is a possible D gene (5 bases). The CDR3 consists of 15 residues. The V end was cut by 0 bases, the J end by 1 base, with 12 bases between. CDR1 is SQVTM, CDR2 ANQGSEA, per germline. The CDR3 DNA sequence: TGCAGCGTTGAAGACAGGGAGGGACCGAACACTGAAGCTTTCTTT. Translated: CSVEDREGPNTEAFF.

V gene TRBV29-1 combines with J gene TRBJ1-2, with TRBD1 identical over 9 bases. Germline V gene sequence: CDR1 SQVTM, CDR2 ANQGSEA. The CDR3 contains 13 residues. V lost 4 bases, J lost 1 base, and 1 base stayed unmatched. For the CDR3, the DNA is TGCAGCGTTGGGACAGGGGATAACTATGGCTACACCTTC. Its protein is CSVGTGDNYGYTF.

This clonotype was observed at least ten times. The V call is TRBV27, the J call TRBJ1-1, with D uncertain. Trimming shortened V by 2 bases and J by 0 bases, and 4 bases separated the two germline ends. Germline-derived CDR1 and CDR2 are MNHEY and SMNVEV (reference sequence). The CDR3 extends over 13 amino acids. In DNA, the CDR3 is TGTGCCAGCAGTTTAATAATGAACACTGAAGCTTTCTTT. It codes for CASSLIMNTEAFF.

In this sample, this clonotype turned up many times. The chain recombines TRBV19 with TRBJ1-5; TRBD1 matches at 11 bases. With 4 bases clipped from V and 6 bases from J, the junction kept 2 bases outside the gene matches. CDR1 and CDR2 (germline): LNHDA, SQIVND (reference sequence). There are 14 residues in the CDR3. The CDR3 protein is CASSRTGGIQPQHF. The CDR3 nucleotides read TGTGCCAGTAGTAGGACAGGGGGCATTCAGCCCCAGCATTTT.

V is TRBV27 and J is TRBJ1-6; D ambiguous. The CDR3 extends over 14 amino acids. CDR1 and CDR2 from the germline V gene are MNHEY and SMNVEV (reference sequence). The V end lost 2 bases, the J end lost 10 bases, and 12 bases lay between the germline ends. Here the CDR3 DNA reads TGTGCCAGCAGTTTAGGGCGGGAGGGCTCACCCCTCCACTTT. Translation: CASSLGREGSPLHF.

The genes are TRBV7-8 and TRBJ1-2, with D possibly matching TRBD1 (5 bases). The CDR3 runs to 16 residues. Trimming took 5 bases from V and 4 from J, leaving 20 bases between them. CDR1 and CDR2 from the germline V gene are SGHVS and FQNEAQ. In DNA form, the CDR3 reads TGTGCCAGCAGCAAACTGCGGGGCCGAAGTTTCTATGGCTACACCTTC. This gives the protein CASSKLRGRSFYGYTF.

This clonotype was observed many times. The rearrangement uses TRBV12-3 or TRBV12-4 and TRBJ2-7; possibly TRBD1 for D (6 bases). This CDR3 is 16 amino acids long. V was clipped by 6 bases and J by 2 bases, with 20 bases between them. The CDR3 nucleotides are TGTGCCAGCAGCCCCCCCCGGGACACGGTAACCTACGAGCAGTACTTC. This sequence encodes CASSPPRDTVTYEQYF.

This clonotype was seen many times. The rearrangement links TRBV5-1 to TRBJ2-3, with no clear D. V dropped 0 bases and J dropped 4 bases, with 12 bases sitting between them. The length of the CDR3 is 15 residues. CDR1 SGHRS and CDR2 YFSETQ come from the germline V gene. The CDR3 loop reads CASSLEVQLADTQYF. The CDR3 DNA reads TGCGCCAGCAGCTTGGAAGTACAGTTGGCAGATACGCAGTATTTT.

This clonotype has ten or more counts. V is TRBV5-6 and J is TRBJ1-6; D not resolved. Trimming took 4 bases from V and 11 from J, leaving 16 bases between them. From germline, CDR1 is SGHDT and CDR2 YYEEEE. The CDR3 covers 14 residues. The chain's CDR3 is CASSVDGTEAPLHF. CDR3 coding DNA: TGTGCCAGCAGCGTGGACGGCACGGAGGCACCCCTCCACTTT.